Sequencing of this TCR beta chain was carried out in a study of cytotoxic CD8 clonotypes in ibrutinib-treated CLL. Study-level information: The authors obtained response samples at a median of about 12 months of treatment, range 6 to 36. Sequenced samples delivered averages of 250,000 to 300,000 productive templates and roughly 100,000 productive rearrangements.

V shed 6 bases and J shed 5 bases, with 12 bases lying between them. The CDR3 totals 13 residues. Germline V gene sequence: CDR1 SGHNT, CDR2 YENEEA. Using immunoSEQ multiplex PCR, the repertoire was profiled, and TCRdb retains in-frame clones only, with some absent. The sample lists some 65,000 clones; around 60% were seen once. The source material was PBMCs, sampled after 12 months of ibrutinib treatment. V usage is TRBV11-3 and J usage is TRBJ2-3; the D call may be TRBD1 or TRBD2 (5 bases each). The receptor was derived from a human donor with chronic lymphocytic leukemia. The CDR3: CASRTGPGDTQYF. CDR3 DNA: TGTGCCAGCAGGACGGGACCTGGAGATACGCAGTATTTT.